These 32 T cell receptor beta chains were all obtained from the same sample, sequenced in a study of Ad26.COV2.S vaccination and SARS-CoV-2 variants. Noted treatment: over 15 received Ad26.COV2.S at low or high dose, single or two shots; 5 received placebo; per-sample allocation not given. Specimens were obtained on day 63 following the first vaccine or placebo injection. Assay used: immunoSEQ multiplex PCR; TCRdb lists only in-frame clones, some missing. The table has around 300,000 clones, around 89% seen once. Sequencing used peripheral blood, obtained in a trial of Ad26.COV2.S vaccine versus placebo. The receptors derive from a person aged 18-65 years who received the Ad26.COV2.S COVID-19 vaccine or a placebo.

The table lists this clone with a count of one. The chain recombines TRBV10-3 with TRBJ1-1; D not resolved. From germline, CDR1 is ENHRY and CDR2 SYGVKD. V lost 5 bases, J lost 2 bases, and 9 bases lay in between. CDR3 length: 13 residues. CDR3 residues: CAISLQENTEAFF. CDR3 DNA: TGTGCCATCAGTCTACAAGAAAACACTGAAGCTTTCTTT.

The V call is TRBV18, the J call TRBJ1-5; 8 bases align to TRBD1. V trimming: 2 bases; J trimming: 4 bases; junction bases outside the gene matches: 10. The CDR3 consists of 17 residues. Germline values: CDR1 KGHSH, CDR2 LQKENI. CDR3 nucleotide sequence: TGTGCCAGCTCACCATGGGGACAGGACCCTCTTAATCAGCCCCAGCATTTT. This gives the protein CASSPWGQDPLNQPQHF. Filled out from reference TRBV18 and TRBJ1-5, the complete variable domain reads NAGVMQNPRHLVRRRGQEARLRCSPMKGHSHVYWYRQLPEEGLKFMVYLQKENIIDESGMPKERFSAEFPKEGPSILRIQQVVRGDSAAYFCASSPWGQDPLNQPQHFGDGTRLSIL.

This clone was seen just once. V gene TRBV2 combines with J gene TRBJ2-7; D is possibly TRBD2 (8 bases). Deletions cut 7 bases from V and 2 bases from J, with 18 bases between. Germline CDR1 and CDR2: SNHLY and FYNNEI. The CDR3 consists of 15 residues. The CDR3 loop reads CASIPGGDRTYEQYF. Here the CDR3 DNA reads TGTGCCAGCATCCCGGGAGGGGACAGAACCTACGAGCAGTACTTC. The full variable domain, rest sourced from reference TRBV2 and TRBJ2-7, is EPEVTQTPSHQVTQMGQEVILRCVPISNHLYFYWYRQILGQKVEFLVSFYNNEISEKSEIFDDQFSVERPDGSNFTLKIRSTKLEDSAMYFCASIPGGDRTYEQYFGPGTRLTVT.

As DNA, the CDR3 is TGTGCCAGCAGCTTGGAAGGGCCTAGCTCTGGAAACACCATATATTTT. Translated, it gives CASSLEGPSSGNTIYF. V gene TRBV5-6 combines with J gene TRBJ1-3; D is uncertain. CDR3 size: 16 residues. The V gene lost 0 bases and the J gene lost 0 bases, with 10 bases spanning the gap. CDR1 is SGHDT and CDR2 is YYEEEE in the germline V gene.

The rearrangement joins TRBV2 to TRBJ2-1, with 8 bases that match TRBD1. The CDR3 totals 15 residues. Germline values: CDR1 SNHLY, CDR2 FYNNEI. Unmatched junction bases numbered 2, after V lost 3 bases and J lost 1 base. CDR3 sequence: CASSEDRESYNEQFF. In DNA form, the CDR3 reads TGTGCCAGCAGTGAGGACAGGGAATCCTACAATGAGCAGTTCTTC.

The CDR3 here is CASSLDPGGYEQYF. DNA of the CDR3: TGTGCCAGCAGCTTGGATCCAGGGGGCTACGAGCAGTACTTC. V usage is TRBV5-6 and J usage is TRBJ2-7; 7 bases map to TRBD1. V lost 0 bases, J lost 3 bases, and 3 bases stayed unmatched. Per the germline V gene, CDR1 is SGHDT and CDR2 is YYEEEE. CDR3 length equals 14 residues.

This chain links TRBV7-8 with TRBJ1-4; the match to TRBD1 covers 8 bases. The V gene end was trimmed by 4 bases and the J gene end by 7 bases; junction bases not matched to a gene: 5. The CDR3 spans 14 residues. Per the germline V gene, CDR1 is SGHVS and CDR2 is FQNEAQ. This chain's CDR3 is CASSSTGGTEKLFF. The CDR3 coding sequence is TGTGCCAGCAGCTCAACAGGGGGAACTGAAAAACTGTTTTTT.

The chain has TRBV5-4 and TRBJ2-5; no definite D call. Germline CDR1 SGHNT, CDR2 YYREEE (reference sequence). The CDR3 covers 17 residues. Trimming stripped 2 bases from V and 2 bases from J, with 19 bases between. For the CDR3, the DNA is TGTGCCAGCAGCTTTACCCACCTTACGTCGGCTCAAGAGACCCAGTACTTC. Its protein product is CASSFTHLTSAQETQYF.

The rearrangement joins TRBV25-1 to TRBJ1-1; 7 positions agree with TRBD1. The CDR3 consists of 14 residues. The J segment lost 4 bases and the V segment lost 8 bases, leaving 10 bases of the junction unmatched. Germline values: CDR1 MGHDK, CDR2 SYGVNS. DNA for the CDR3: TGTGCCAGCCACCAGGGGGGACAATCCACTGAAGCTTTCTTT. Protein product: CASHQGGQSTEAFF.

The chain is built from TRBV19 and TRBJ1-1; 8 bases map to TRBD1. The CDR3 is 12 amino acids. V lost 7 bases to trimming and J lost 8 bases; unmatched junction nucleotides: 6. Germline V lookup: CDR1 LNHDA, CDR2 SQIVND (reference sequence). CDR3 residues: CASTPWTGEAFF. The CDR3 coding sequence is TGTGCCAGTACCCCTTGGACAGGGGAAGCTTTCTTT.

The genes are TRBV28 and TRBJ1-2, with no clear D. The germline V gene encodes CDR1 MDHEN and CDR2 SYDVKM. Trimming stripped 7 bases from V and 4 bases from J, with 13 bases between. This CDR3 spans 13 amino acids. CDR3 in amino acids: CASMGNSFYGYTF. The CDR3 DNA follows: TGTGCCAGCATGGGGAACTCCTTCTATGGCTACACCTTC.

V and J are TRBV7-9 and TRBJ2-1; no definite D call. This CDR3 region has 12 residues. Germline V CDR1 and CDR2: SEHNR, FQNEAQ (reference sequence). V was trimmed by 6 bases and J by 7 bases, leaving 10 bases between them. CDR3 sequence reads: CASSSFENEQFF. CDR3 coding DNA: TGTGCCAGCAGTTCCTTTGAGAATGAGCAGTTCTTC.

This clone has just a few counts. The chain uses TRBV5-4 and TRBJ2-1; 9 nucleotides align to TRBD2. CDR1 is SGHNT and CDR2 is YYREEE in the germline V gene (reference sequence). This CDR3 region has 14 residues. V was pared by 0 bases and J by 8 bases, with 3 bases of the junction left unmatched. The CDR3 region has the DNA TGTGCCAGCAGCTTGGGTAGCGGGAGTGATGAGCAGTTCTTC. Translated: CASSLGSGSDEQFF.

V and J are TRBV19 and TRBJ2-3; D may match TRBD1 or TRBD2 (5 bases each). The CDR3 is 14 residues long. Trimming took off 10 bases at V and 0 bases at J, with 14 bases between the two ends. CDR1 is LNHDA, CDR2 SQIVND, per germline (reference sequence). The CDR3 loop reads CATSVGVSTDTQYF. CDR3 nucleotides: TGTGCCACCTCTGTGGGGGTAAGCACAGATACGCAGTATTTT. Combining the CDR3 with reference TRBV19 and TRBJ2-3 gives the whole variable domain DGGITQSPKYLFRKEGQNVTLSCEQNLNHDAMYWYRQDPGQGLRLIYYSQIVNDFQKGDIAEGYSVSREKKESFPLTVTSAQKNPTAFYLCATSVGVSTDTQYFGPGTRLTVL.

The chain has TRBV6-1 and TRBJ1-5; 8 bases align to TRBD1. The CDR3 has 16 residues. With V trimmed by 0 bases and J by 2 bases, 3 bases remained unmatched. The germline CDR1 and CDR2 sequences are MNHNS and SASEGT. Written as DNA, the CDR3 is TGTGCCAGCAGTGAAGCGGAGGGACAGGGCAATCAGCCCCAGCATTTT. Protein product: CASSEAEGQGNQPQHF.

V usage is TRBV28 and J usage is TRBJ2-5; 8 nucleotides align to TRBD1. J was trimmed by 0 bases and V by 2 bases; bases with no gene match: 2. The CDR3 covers 15 residues. The germline gives CDR1 MDHEN, CDR2 SYDVKM. This chain's CDR3 is CASSLGDRYQETQYF. The CDR3 coding sequence is TGTGCCAGCAGTTTAGGGGACAGGTACCAAGAGACCCAGTACTTC.

The rearrangement uses TRBV7-3 and TRBJ2-5, with D possibly TRBD1 on 5 matching bases. V lost 2 bases to trimming and J lost 5 bases, with 15 bases between them. The V gene's germline CDR1 is SGHTA and CDR2 FQGTGA. CDR3 length: 15 amino acids. Here the CDR3 reads CASSLGSGFGETQYF. As DNA, the CDR3 is TGTGCCAGCAGCTTAGGTTCAGGGTTCGGGGAGACCCAGTACTTC.

This clone was seen a single time. The J gene is TRBJ2-6, the V gene TRBV6-2 or TRBV6-3; D is perhaps TRBD2 (5 bases). From germline, CDR1 is MNHEY and CDR2 SVGEGT. Trimming pared 4 bases from V and 4 bases from J, leaving 26 bases between. The CDR3 spans 20 residues. The CDR3 spells CASSLPVGKKPSGGANVLTF. In nucleotides, the CDR3 is TGTGCCAGCAGTTTGCCCGTCGGGAAAAAACCTTCGGGGGGGGCCAACGTCCTGACTTTC.

This chain uses TRBV5-6 with TRBJ2-7; D is perhaps TRBD1 (6 bases). V lost 0 bases, J lost 0 bases, and 13 bases lay in between. The CDR3 consists of 16 residues. The germline CDR1 and CDR2 sequences are SGHDT and YYEEEE. CDR3 sequence: CASSLGTAFNSYEQYF. The CDR3 DNA sequence: TGTGCCAGCAGCTTGGGGACAGCTTTTAACTCCTACGAGCAGTACTTC.

V is TRBV30 and J is TRBJ1-5; perhaps TRBD1 as D (6 bases). Between the trimmed V and J ends, which lost 7 bases and 11 bases, there was a span of 24 bases. CDR1 is GTSNPN, CDR2 SVGIG, per germline (reference sequence). This CDR3 spans 14 amino acids. CDR3 coding DNA: TGTGCCTCCGTAAAACGCCCGATCCGGACAGCCCAGCATTTT. Protein product: CASVKRPIRTAQHF. Looking up the rest from reference TRBV30 and TRBJ1-5 gives the full variable domain: SQTIHQWPATLVQPVGSPLSLECTVEGTSNPNLYWYRQAAGRGLQLLFYSVGIGQISSEVPQNLSASRPQDRQFILSSKKLLLSDSGFYLCASVKRPIRTAQHFGDGTRLSIL.

The CDR3: CASSQDFLQGAKNIQYF. The CDR3 DNA sequence: TGCGCCAGCAGCCAAGATTTCTTACAGGGGGCCAAAAACATTCAGTACTTC. This chain links TRBV4-1 with TRBJ2-4; 7 bases map to TRBD1. CDR3 length: 17 amino acids. Germline V gene lookup returns CDR1 MGHRA and CDR2 YSYEKL. The trim removed 0 bases at V and 1 base at J, leaving 6 bases unmatched.

The chain joins TRBV7-2 to TRBJ1-2, with D tentatively TRBD1 (5 bases). Trimming stripped 1 base from V and 1 base from J, with 7 bases between. The CDR3 sequence is 14 residues long. CDR1 is SGHTA, CDR2 FQGNSA, per germline. CDR3: CASSLGQNNYGYTF. Here the CDR3 DNA reads TGTGCCAGCAGCTTAGGACAGAATAACTATGGCTACACCTTC. Looking up the rest from reference TRBV7-2 and TRBJ1-2 gives the full variable domain: GAGVSQSPSNKVTEKGKDVELRCDPISGHTALYWYRQSLGQGLEFLIYFQGNSAPDKSGLPSDRFSAERTGGSVSTLTIQRTQQEDSAVYLCASSLGQNNYGYTFGSGTRLTVV.

The chain is built from TRBV28 and TRBJ2-2; D is uncertain. Germline values: CDR1 MDHEN, CDR2 SYDVKM. This CDR3 has 15 residues. V was pared by 2 bases and J by 1 base, with 8 bases between. This CDR3 is CASSLKEQNTGELFF. The DNA of the CDR3 is TGTGCCAGCAGTTTAAAGGAACAGAACACCGGGGAGCTGTTTTTT.

The chain recombines TRBV15 with TRBJ1-2; D unclear. Trimming shortened V by 5 bases and J by 10 bases, and 14 bases separated the two germline ends. CDR1 and CDR2 (germline): LNHNV, YYDKDF (reference sequence). There are 12 residues in the CDR3. CDR3 sequence: CATSDGEGDYTF. In DNA, the CDR3 is TGTGCCACCAGCGACGGGGAGGGTGACTACACCTTC.

This chain connects TRBV5-6 to TRBJ2-1; D is perhaps TRBD1 (6 bases). The CDR3 contains 15 residues. Germline CDR1 SGHDT, CDR2 YYEEEE. V was cut by 3 bases and J by 0 bases, with 10 bases left in between. The CDR3 DNA sequence: TGTGCCAGCAGCTCCGGACAGTCCTCCTACAATGAGCAGTTCTTC. Amino acid sequence: CASSSGQSSYNEQFF.

The chain couples TRBV30 to TRBJ2-4, with 7 nucleotides matching TRBD1. CDR1 GTSNPN and CDR2 SVGIG come from the germline V gene (reference sequence). The CDR3 runs 15 residues. The J segment lost 6 bases and the V segment lost 2 bases, leaving 10 bases of the junction unmatched. CDR3: CAWSSGGLERNIQYF. For the CDR3, the DNA is TGTGCCTGGAGTTCAGGGGGATTGGAGCGAAACATTCAGTACTTC.

V gene TRBV20-1 combines with J gene TRBJ2-5; 8 positions agree with TRBD1. The germline V gene encodes CDR1 DFQATT and CDR2 SNEGSKA (reference sequence). The CDR3 has 14 residues. Germline trimming cut 3 bases from V and 4 bases from J; bases unmatched to any gene: 7. CDR3: CSASRPGGGETQYF. Here the CDR3 DNA reads TGCAGTGCTAGTCGTCCAGGGGGCGGAGAGACCCAGTACTTC.

The CDR3, as DNA: TGTGCCAGCAGTGCCCCGGGACGGGAAGCTTTCTTT. Translating gives CASSAPGREAFF. This chain joins TRBV27 and TRBJ1-1, with a possible D match to TRBD1 (5 bases). Germline V gene data show CDR1 as MNHEY and CDR2 as SMNVEV (reference sequence). V was pared by 5 bases and J by 8 bases, with 12 bases between. The CDR3 consists of 12 residues.

The chain employs TRBV3-1 (or the pseudogene TRBV3-2) and TRBJ2-7, with 7 bases aligning to TRBD2. CDR3 length: 16 residues. CDR1 and CDR2 from the germline V gene are LGHDT and YNNKEL (reference sequence). J was trimmed by 3 bases and V by 0 bases; bases with no gene match: 8. The CDR3 coding sequence is TGTGCCAGCAGCCAAGATGGCGCGGGAGCCCTCTACGAGCAGTACTTC. Residues: CASSQDGAGALYEQYF.

This chain links TRBV5-4 with TRBJ1-3; D is perhaps TRBD1 (5 bases). Trimming removed 0 bases at V and 0 bases at J, with 10 bases between. The CDR3 length is 16 residues. Germline values: CDR1 SGHNT, CDR2 YYREEE (reference sequence). The CDR3 DNA follows: TGTGCCAGCAGCTTGGGGTCAGGGACCTCTGGAAACACCATATATTTT. Its protein is CASSLGSGTSGNTIYF.

V and J are TRBV7-3 and TRBJ1-6; D is ambiguous. This CDR3 contains 14 residues. CDR1 and CDR2 (germline): SGHTA, FQGTGA. V was cut by 4 bases and J by 11 bases, with 15 bases left in between. The CDR3 loop is CASSSAEEGAPLHF. Written as DNA, the CDR3 is TGTGCCAGCAGCTCCGCAGAAGAGGGCGCACCCCTCCACTTT.

This chain uses TRBV3-1 (or the pseudogene TRBV3-2) with TRBJ1-6; D is unresolved. V lost 5 bases to trimming and J lost 3 bases, with 14 bases between them. The length of the CDR3 is 16 residues. Germline values: CDR1 LGHDT, CDR2 YNNKEL (reference sequence). The CDR3 region is CASSSTGRNYNSPLHF. The CDR3 DNA follows: TGTGCCAGCAGCTCTACGGGTCGGAACTATAATTCACCCCTCCACTTT.